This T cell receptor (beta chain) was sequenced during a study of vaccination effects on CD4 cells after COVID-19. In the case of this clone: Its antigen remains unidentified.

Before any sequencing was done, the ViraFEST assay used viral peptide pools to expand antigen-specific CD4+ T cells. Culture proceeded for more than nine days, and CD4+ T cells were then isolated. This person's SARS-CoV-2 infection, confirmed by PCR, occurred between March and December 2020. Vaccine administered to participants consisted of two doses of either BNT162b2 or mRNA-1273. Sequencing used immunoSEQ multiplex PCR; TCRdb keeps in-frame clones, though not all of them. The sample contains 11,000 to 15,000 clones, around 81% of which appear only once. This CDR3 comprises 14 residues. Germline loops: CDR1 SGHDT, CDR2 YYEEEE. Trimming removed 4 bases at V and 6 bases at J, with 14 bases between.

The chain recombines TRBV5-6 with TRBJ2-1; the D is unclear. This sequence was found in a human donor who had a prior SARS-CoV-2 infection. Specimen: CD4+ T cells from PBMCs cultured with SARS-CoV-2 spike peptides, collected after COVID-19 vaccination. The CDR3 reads CASSLDPLINEQFF. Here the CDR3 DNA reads TGTGCCAGCAGCCTCGACCCCTTAATCAATGAGCAGTTCTTC.